One sample yielded the 3 T cell receptor beta chains listed below, sequenced in a study of response to subunit inactivated influenza vaccine. TCRdb itself ran the RT-PCR reads through MiXCR, one entry per CDR3 protein. The sample includes around 850,000 distinct CDR3 sequences, roughly 18% of them seen just once. This sample comprised PBMCs from blood, obtained about 5 days after vaccination. The receptor set was obtained from a man aged 45 to 65 who received an inactivated influenza vaccine.

This clonotype has at least ten counts. The V call is TRBV29-1, the J call TRBJ2-3; D call uncertain. Per the germline V gene, CDR1 is SQVTM and CDR2 is ANQGSEA. This CDR3 contains 14 residues. V lost 5 bases and J 0 bases, leaving 12 bases between the germline ends. DNA of the CDR3: TGCAGCGTTAGCTACCGGGCTAGCACAGATACGCAGTATTTT. Translated: CSVSYRASTDTQYF.

This clonotype was seen a few times. V and J are TRBV7-2 and TRBJ2-3; 9 nucleotides agree with TRBD2. This CDR3 spans 16 amino acids. Trimming took 4 bases from V and 3 from J; bases not matched to a gene: 8. Germline CDR1 and CDR2: SGHTA and FQGNSA. CDR3 nucleotide sequence: TGTGCCAGCAGCTCATGGGGCGGGGGGGCAACAGATACGCAGTATTTT. Protein sequence: CASSSWGGGATDTQYF.

The rearrangement uses TRBV9 and TRBJ2-1; perhaps TRBD2 as D (8 bases). From germline, CDR1 is SGDLS and CDR2 YYNGEE. The CDR3 runs 16 residues. V dropped 4 bases and J dropped 0 bases, with 14 bases sitting between them. CDR3 residues: CASSRQGLGSYNEQFF. In nucleotides, the CDR3 is TGTGCCAGCAGCCGACAGGGACTAGGCTCCTACAATGAGCAGTTCTTC.